This T cell receptor (beta chain) was captured by sequencing in a study of blood T cell repertoires in COVID-19. This clone was counted once. Profiling relied on immunoSEQ multiplex PCR, and the TCRdb table lists in-frame clones only, not all of them. The sample has 300,000 to 400,000 clones, 87% seen once; the top ten hold roughly a tenth. Sequencing input: peripheral blood. This clonotype originated in a man under 40 with COVID-19, enrolled during active disease.

CDR3 DNA: TGCGCCAGCAGCTCCGGGACTAGCGGCGGGACGGGTACCGGGGAGCTGTTTTTT. Protein: CASSSGTSGGTGTGELFF. V gene TRBV5-1 combines with J gene TRBJ2-2, with 11 bases identical to TRBD2. V shed 3 bases, J shed 5 bases, and the junction held 12 bases outside the gene matches. The CDR3 runs to 18 residues. Germline V CDR1 and CDR2: SGHRS, YFSETQ.